This passage covers 9 T cell receptor beta chains from one sample sequenced in a study of T cell responses to AZD1222 COVID-19 vaccine. Generated by immunoSEQ multiplex PCR, the TCRdb table keeps only in-frame clones and is missing some. The sample lists 95,000 to 150,000 clones; about nine tenths were seen once. The source material was peripheral blood, sampled 28 days after the second AZD1222 dose. These receptors came from an adult who received the AZD1222 COVID-19 vaccine.

The chain has TRBV5-5 and TRBJ2-5; tentative D call: TRBD1 (6 bases). The CDR3 sequence is 15 residues long. Germline CDR1 is SGHKS and CDR2 is YYEKEE (reference sequence). V gave up 3 bases and J gave up 5 bases, with 17 bases separating them. In nucleotides, the CDR3 is TGTGCCAGCAGCTGGACAGCACCCCAAGGGGAGACCCAGTACTTC. As protein: CASSWTAPQGETQYF.

A remark on this clone: The junction differs from germline at one of its ends, possibly a read error. The rearrangement joins TRBV5-1 to TRBJ2-2, with D unresolved. Germline V lookup: CDR1 SGHRS, CDR2 YFSETQ. This CDR3 comprises 13 residues. The CDR3 region has the DNA TGCGCCAGCAGCTTTGCGAAAACCGGGGAGCTGTTTTTT. Translated: CASSFAKTGELFF.

This rearrangement joins TRBV21-1 to TRBJ1-4. TRBV21-1 is assigned pseudogene status. CDR3 length: 15 residues. In DNA form, the CDR3 reads TGTGCCAGCAGCAAGGGGGGGCGTTGGGATGAAAAACTGTTTTTT. It yields the protein CASSKGGRWDEKLFF.

CDR3: CASSDTNSYEQYF. CDR3 DNA sequence: TGTGCCAGCAGTGACACAAACTCCTACGAGCAGTACTTC. This sequence joins TRBV6-1 and TRBJ2-7; D remains unclear. CDR1 is MNHNS, CDR2 SASEGT, per germline. Trimming left V 3 bases short and J 0 bases short, with 6 bases between. This CDR3 spans 13 amino acids.

The genes are TRBV5-6 and TRBJ1-6; tentatively, D is TRBD1 (6 bases). Germline V gene lookup returns CDR1 SGHDT and CDR2 YYEEEE. This CDR3 spans 13 amino acids. Trimming stripped 4 bases from V and 14 bases from J, with 16 bases between. CDR3 sequence (DNA): TGTGCCAGCAGCCCCGTCGGGACACAGGCCCTCCACTTT. It yields the protein CASSPVGTQALHF. The whole variable domain, filled in from reference TRBV5-6 and TRBJ1-6, reads DAGVTQSPTHLIKTRGQQVTLRCSPKSGHDTVSWYQQALGQGPQFIFQYYEEEERQRGNFPDRFSGHQFPNYSSELNVNALLLGDSALYLCASSPVGTQALHFGNGTRLTVT.

The V and J genes are TRBV2 and TRBJ1-1; D uncertain. From germline, CDR1 is SNHLY and CDR2 FYNNEI. The CDR3 sequence is 11 residues long. V was shortened by 3 bases and J by 7 bases, with 6 bases between the two germline ends. The CDR3 coding sequence is TGTGCCAGCAGTGATGGGTTTGAAGCTTTCTTT. Translated, it gives CASSDGFEAFF.

This clone was picked up one time. The V call is TRBV28, the J call TRBJ1-2, with D perhaps TRBD1 (5 bases). With 5 bases removed from V and 2 bases from J, the gap between germline ends came to 15 bases. Germline V gene sequence: CDR1 MDHEN, CDR2 SYDVKM. The CDR3 is 15 residues long. The DNA of the CDR3 is TGTGCCAGCAGTCGACAGATTTCCTTGAACTATGGCTACACCTTC. Protein sequence: CASSRQISLNYGYTF.

This chain connects TRBV3-1 (or the pseudogene TRBV3-2) to TRBJ2-7; TRBD1 or TRBD2 may be the D gene (5 bases each). V gave up 4 bases and J gave up 2 bases, with 12 bases separating them. Germline V lookup: CDR1 LGHDT, CDR2 YNNKEL (reference sequence). The CDR3 runs to 14 residues. The CDR3 here is CASSPLGDTYEQYF. The CDR3 region has the DNA TGTGCCAGCAGCCCTCTGGGGGATACCTACGAGCAGTACTTC.

This clone was found a few times. This chain links TRBV10-3 with TRBJ1-2, with 7 bases matching TRBD1. V was clipped by 5 bases and J by 4 bases; unmatched bases: 13. Germline loops: CDR1 ENHRY, CDR2 SYGVKD. The CDR3 has 16 residues. This CDR3 is CAISRGIRQGSYGYTF. The CDR3 region has the DNA TGTGCCATCAGTCGGGGGATAAGACAGGGTAGCTATGGCTACACCTTC.